The rows below give T cell receptor beta chains drawn from one sample of a study of post-analysis software for immune sequencing data. MiXCR, run by TCRdb on the PCR reads, gives a single entry per CDR3 protein. The data contain around 400,000 distinct CDR3 sequences, 39% of them singletons. Sequenced sample: blood. The receptor source for this set is a girl aged 2-10 years with multiple sclerosis. Both conserved end residues are part of each CDR3.

V gene	J gene	CDR3 protein
TRBV5-1	TRBJ1-2	CASSSSPRDRADHGYTF
TRBV20-1	TRBJ2-4	CGATFPPKNIQYF
TRBV20-1	TRBJ2-7	CSAPLAGGAYEQYF
TRBV28	TRBJ2-1	CASSFSIRGQGSSYNEQFF
TRBV29-1	-	CSVVWIGTPPYEQYF
TRBV28	TRBJ2-7	CASSLFRDRAYEQYF
TRBV27	TRBJ2-7	CASSLSRVVYEQYF
TRBV5-1	TRBJ2-3	CASSSDDTDTQYF
TRBV20-1	TRBJ2-5	CSARGAAETQYF
TRBV3-1	TRBJ2-7	CASSQQGAYEQYF
TRBV12-3/TRBV12-4	TRBJ2-2	CASSYLKHRELFF
TRBV12-3/TRBV12-4	TRBJ2-2	CASSSRSGTGELFF
TRBV19	TRBJ2-2	CASSLGYRTLNTGELFF
TRBV7-9	TRBJ2-7	CATRKEVTYEQYF
TRBV4-2	TRBJ2-7	CASSRVDHDLYEQYF
TRBV11-3	TRBJ2-1	CASRERETSEEQFF
TRBV20-1	TRBJ2-5	CSAKQTGTGETQYF
TRBV2	TRBJ2-7	CASKGTSYEQYF
TRBV12-3/TRBV12-4	TRBJ2-1	CASSLREKGTPNEQFF
TRBV20-1	TRBJ1-5	CSARDGQGFGPQHF
TRBV28	TRBJ2-7	CASSLGGGSSYEQYF